The T cell receptor beta chain under discussion was sequenced for a study of identical twins. TCRdb re-analysed the 5' RACE reads in MiXCR, keeping a single row per CDR3 protein. The repertoire includes 600,000 to 700,000 distinct CDR3 sequences, less than 25% of them detected once, and about 4.3% sits in the top ten. The CDR3 runs 14 residues. Germline CDR1 is SGHRS and CDR2 is YFSETQ. The V end was cut by 1 base, the J end by 8 bases, with 10 bases between. These data were likewise used in another study, on T cells expressing NK-cell markers. That work adds: With respect to HCMV, most of the eight sequenced donors were seropositive, and one was seronegative. Four donors likewise had their CD3+CD56-NKG2C+ fraction led by these clonotypes. HCMV specificity of expanded NKG2C+ T cell clones remained unclear.

Sequenced input: PBMCs. The gene calls are TRBV5-1 and TRBJ1-6; D is possibly TRBD1 (5 bases). This clonotype was sampled from a woman under 30 in good health. CDR3 amino acids: CASSLRAGYSPLHF. As DNA, the CDR3 is TGCGCCAGCAGCTTGAGAGCAGGGTATTCACCCCTCCACTTT.